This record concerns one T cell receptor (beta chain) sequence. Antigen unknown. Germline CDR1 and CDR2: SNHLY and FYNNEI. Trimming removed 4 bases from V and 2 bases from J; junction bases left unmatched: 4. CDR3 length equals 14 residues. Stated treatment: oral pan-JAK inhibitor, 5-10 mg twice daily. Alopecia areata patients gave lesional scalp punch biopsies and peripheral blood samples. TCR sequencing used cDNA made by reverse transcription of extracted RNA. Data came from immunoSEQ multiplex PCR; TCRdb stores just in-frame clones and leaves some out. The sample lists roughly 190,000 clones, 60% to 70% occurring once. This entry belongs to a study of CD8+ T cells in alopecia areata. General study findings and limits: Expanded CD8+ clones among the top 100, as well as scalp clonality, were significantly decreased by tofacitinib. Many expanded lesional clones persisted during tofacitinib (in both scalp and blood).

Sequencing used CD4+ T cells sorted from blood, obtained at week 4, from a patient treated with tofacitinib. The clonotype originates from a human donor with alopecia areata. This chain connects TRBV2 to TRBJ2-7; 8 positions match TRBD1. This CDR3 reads CASSGGTGTYEQYF. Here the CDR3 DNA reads TGTGCCAGCAGTGGCGGGACAGGCACCTACGAGCAGTACTTC.